The present T cell receptor (beta chain) was sequenced within a study of glioma-infiltrating T cells. Across the whole study: Dexamethasone exposure before glioma surgery was limited to six or fewer days. Findings and limits, study-wide: Tissue-blood divergence was below expectation in non-neoplastic patients, above in gliomas.

Amplification of TCR alpha and beta CDR3 regions from RNA used iRepertoire nested multiplex PCR. Input was roughly 85-450 ng of tissue mRNA or PBMC total RNA. TCRdb re-called the multiplex PCR reads with MiXCR, one entry per CDR3 protein. The sample has about 400,000 distinct CDR3 sequences, roughly two fifths seen once; the top ten hold more than 10%. A remark on this clonotype: Antigen unknown. With a much larger clone just one base away, this may be a read error.

V was cut by 3 bases and J by 6 bases, with 11 bases left in between. The V gene's germline CDR1 is MNHNS and CDR2 SASEGT. The CDR3 is 13 amino acids. The sample taken for sequencing was glioma tissue, nonneoplastic brain tissue, or PBMCs (not recorded which). The chain has TRBV6-1 and TRBJ1-1; the D is unclear. The TCR was taken from a human donor with low-grade glioma or glioblastoma, undergoing nonglioma brain surgery, or in good health (not recorded which). This chain's CDR3 is CASSDRWGAEAFF. CDR3 DNA: TGTGCCAGCAGTGATCGGTGGGGTGCTGAAGCTTTCTTT.